Listed below are T cell receptor beta chains from one sample, sequenced in a study of blood T cell repertoires in COVID-19. Profiled with immunoSEQ multiplex PCR; TCRdb holds only in-frame clones, not every one. Of 90,000 to 100,000 clones listed, roughly 80% were seen once; the top ten hold around 6.6%. The sample taken for sequencing was peripheral blood. The source of these receptors is a man in his sixties with acute or convalescent COVID-19. The CDR3 runs from the conserved cysteine through the conserved F or W. D genes are given only for firm matches. Rows may omit the clone size; those that give it use once, few, many or a size class.

V: TRBV5-1; D: .; size: .; J: TRBJ1-1; CDR3: CASSATGGNTEAFF; DNA: TGCGCCAGCAGCGCCACGGGGGGGAACACTGAAGCTTTCTTT
V: TRBV5-4; D: TRBD2; size: .; J: TRBJ2-5; CDR3: CASSFGLAGKETQYF; DNA: TGTGCCAGCAGCTTCGGACTAGCGGGGAAAGAGACCCAGTACTTC
V: TRBV6-1; D: .; size: .; J: TRBJ1-2; CDR3: CASSERGGNYGYTF; DNA: TGTGCCAGCAGTGAACGAGGGGGTAACTATGGCTACACCTTC
V: TRBV6-5; D: TRBD2; size: .; J: TRBJ2-3; CDR3: CASSLQRGLTDTQYF; DNA: TGTGCCAGCAGTTTGCAGCGGGGTCTCACAGATACGCAGTATTTT
V: TRBV5-6; D: .; size: .; J: TRBJ1-1; CDR3: CASSLLQGEAFF; DNA: TGTGCCAGCAGCTTGTTGCAGGGTGAAGCTTTCTTT
V: TRBV7-9; D: .; size: .; J: TRBJ2-5; CDR3: CASTRGETQYF; DNA: TGTGCCAGCACCCGAGGGGAGACCCAGTACTTC
V: TRBV7-9; D: .; size: .; J: TRBJ2-3; CDR3: CASSFEGSTDTQYF; DNA: TGTGCCAGCAGCTTTGAGGGAAGCACAGATACGCAGTATTTT
V: TRBV3-1/TRBV3-2; D: TRBD1; size: .; J: TRBJ2-5; CDR3: CASSPWTGVQETQYF; DNA: TGTGCCAGCAGCCCCTGGACAGGGGTACAAGAGACCCAGTACTTC
V: TRBV7-3; D: TRBD1; size: .; J: TRBJ2-5; CDR3: CASSQDRGRETQYF; DNA: TGTGCCAGCAGCCAGGACAGGGGGAGAGAGACCCAGTACTTC
V: TRBV4-3; D: .; size: .; J: TRBJ1-5; CDR3: CASSQEGPGSGQPQHF; DNA: TGCGCCAGCAGCCAGGAGGGTCCAGGGTCGGGTCAGCCCCAGCATTTT
V: TRBV24-1; D: TRBD2; size: once; J: TRBJ2-1; CDR3: CATGVQTSGSYNEQFF; DNA: TGTGCCACCGGCGTGCAAACTAGCGGCTCCTACAATGAGCAGTTCTTC
V: TRBV24-1; D: .; size: .; J: TRBJ1-1; CDR3: CATSDSGEAEAFF; DNA: TGTGCCACCAGTGATTCTGGAGAGGCTGAAGCTTTCTTT
V: TRBV5-1; D: TRBD2; size: .; J: TRBJ2-1; CDR3: CASSASGLAGPNEQFF; DNA: TGCGCCAGCAGCGCCTCTGGACTAGCGGGGCCCAATGAGCAGTTCTTC
V: TRBV5-4; D: .; size: .; J: TRBJ2-7; CDR3: CASSSQGPGRGQYF; DNA: TGTGCCAGCAGCTCACAGGGTCCGGGTCGGGGGCAGTACTTC
V: TRBV7-8; D: TRBD2; size: .; J: TRBJ2-7; CDR3: CASNKGRVRNPYEQYF; DNA: TGTGCCAGCAACAAAGGGAGGGTTCGGAATCCCTACGAGCAGTACTTC
V: TRBV7-2; D: TRBD1; size: .; J: TRBJ2-2; CDR3: CASSKRTGGAGELFF; DNA: TGTGCCAGCAGCAAGCGGACAGGGGGCGCCGGGGAGCTGTTTTTT
V: TRBV6-2/TRBV6-3; D: .; size: .; J: TRBJ2-7; CDR3: CASSGFETGYYEQYF; DNA: TGTGCCAGCAGTGGATTTGAAACGGGGTACTACGAGCAGTACTTC
V: TRBV11-2; D: TRBD1; size: few; J: TRBJ1-1; CDR3: CASRGTGPAGMNTEAFF; DNA: TGTGCCAGCAGGGGGACAGGGCCCGCGGGGATGAACACTGAAGCTTTCTTT
V: TRBV6-5; D: TRBD1; size: .; J: TRBJ2-7; CDR3: CASRPGQGYEQYF; DNA: TGTGCCAGCAGACCGGGACAGGGGTACGAGCAGTACTTC
V: TRBV30; D: TRBD1; size: .; J: TRBJ2-7; CDR3: CAWMDRVAYEQYF; DNA: TGTGCCTGGATGGACAGGGTCGCCTACGAGCAGTACTTC
V: TRBV7-2; D: .; size: .; J: TRBJ1-6; CDR3: CASRVQGKNSPLHF; DNA: TGTGCCAGCAGAGTCCAGGGGAAGAATTCACCCCTCCACTTT
V: TRBV24-1; D: TRBD1; size: .; J: TRBJ2-1; CDR3: CATSDLDRGNEQFF; DNA: TGTGCCACCAGTGACCTGGACAGGGGTAATGAGCAGTTCTTC
V: TRBV6-1; D: .; size: .; J: TRBJ1-2; CDR3: CASSEHSDYGYTF; DNA: TGTGCCAGCAGTGAACACAGTGACTATGGCTACACCTTC
V: TRBV3-1/TRBV3-2; D: .; size: few; J: TRBJ1-6; CDR3: CASSHHRVANSPLHF; DNA: TGTGCCAGCAGCCACCACAGGGTTGCGAATTCACCCCTCCACTTT
V: TRBV9; D: TRBD1; size: few; J: TRBJ2-1; CDR3: CASSPQTGSSYNEQFF; DNA: TGTGCCAGCAGCCCCCAGACAGGGAGCTCCTACAATGAGCAGTTCTTC
V: TRBV5-6; D: TRBD1; size: .; J: TRBJ2-7; CDR3: CASSLPGGEQYF; DNA: TGTGCCAGCAGCTTACCAGGGGGAGAGCAGTACTTC
V: TRBV12-3/TRBV12-4; D: .; size: .; J: TRBJ1-1; CDR3: CASSLRGAEEAFF; DNA: TGTGCCAGCAGTTTACGGGGGGCCGAAGAAGCTTTCTTT
V: TRBV7-2; D: TRBD2; size: .; J: TRBJ2-5; CDR3: CASSYGLAGGLGETQYF; DNA: TGTGCCAGCAGCTACGGACTAGCGGGGGGGCTGGGAGAGACCCAGTACTTC
V: TRBV21-1; D: .; size: .; J: TRBJ1-3; CDR3: CASSTGTGEDKSGNTIYF; DNA: TGTGCCAGCAGCACGGGGACAGGGGAAGACAAATCTGGAAACACCATATATTTT
V: TRBV29-1; D: .; size: .; J: TRBJ2-7; CDR3: CSARTVREQYF; DNA: TGCAGCGCCAGGACAGTACGGGAGCAGTACTTC
V: TRBV6-2/TRBV6-3; D: .; size: .; J: TRBJ1-2; CDR3: CASSYSNKGVVGYTF; DNA: TGTGCCAGCAGTTACTCGAATAAGGGAGTGGTTGGCTACACCTTC
V: TRBV9; D: .; size: .; J: TRBJ1-1; CDR3: CASSPTGNTEAFF; DNA: TGTGCCAGCAGCCCTACAGGGAACACTGAAGCTTTCTTT
V: TRBV4-2; D: .; size: once; J: TRBJ1-2; CDR3: CASSPGGLRLNYGYTF; DNA: TGTGCCAGCAGCCCCGGTGGACTTCGGCTTAACTATGGCTACACCTTC
V: TRBV7-9; D: TRBD1; size: .; J: TRBJ2-7; CDR3: CASSLSGTGYDEQYF; DNA: TGTGCCAGCAGCTTATCCGGGACAGGGTACGACGAGCAGTACTTC
V: TRBV6-1; D: .; size: .; J: TRBJ1-1; CDR3: CASSEGQARMAFF; DNA: TGTGCCAGCAGTGAAGGACAAGCCCGTATGGCTTTCTTT
V: TRBV7-2; D: .; size: .; J: TRBJ1-2; CDR3: CASSRDRNYGYTF; DNA: TGTGCCAGCAGCCGAGACAGAAACTATGGCTACACCTTC
V: TRBV6-6; D: TRBD2; size: .; J: TRBJ2-5; CDR3: CASSYSAGGQETQYF; DNA: TGTGCCAGCAGTTACTCGGCGGGGGGGCAAGAGACCCAGTACTTC
V: TRBV10-1; D: TRBD1; size: few; J: TRBJ2-7; CDR3: CASSESRTGGDEQYF; DNA: TGCGCCAGCAGTGAGTCTAGGACAGGGGGCGACGAGCAGTACTTC
V: TRBV10-3; D: .; size: .; J: TRBJ1-2; CDR3: CAISAQGSYGYTF; DNA: TGTGCCATCAGTGCGCAGGGTAGCTATGGCTACACCTTC
V: TRBV27; D: TRBD1; size: .; J: TRBJ1-1; CDR3: CASSVPGQGRGTEAFF; DNA: TGTGCCAGCAGTGTACCGGGACAGGGGCGTGGCACTGAAGCTTTCTTT